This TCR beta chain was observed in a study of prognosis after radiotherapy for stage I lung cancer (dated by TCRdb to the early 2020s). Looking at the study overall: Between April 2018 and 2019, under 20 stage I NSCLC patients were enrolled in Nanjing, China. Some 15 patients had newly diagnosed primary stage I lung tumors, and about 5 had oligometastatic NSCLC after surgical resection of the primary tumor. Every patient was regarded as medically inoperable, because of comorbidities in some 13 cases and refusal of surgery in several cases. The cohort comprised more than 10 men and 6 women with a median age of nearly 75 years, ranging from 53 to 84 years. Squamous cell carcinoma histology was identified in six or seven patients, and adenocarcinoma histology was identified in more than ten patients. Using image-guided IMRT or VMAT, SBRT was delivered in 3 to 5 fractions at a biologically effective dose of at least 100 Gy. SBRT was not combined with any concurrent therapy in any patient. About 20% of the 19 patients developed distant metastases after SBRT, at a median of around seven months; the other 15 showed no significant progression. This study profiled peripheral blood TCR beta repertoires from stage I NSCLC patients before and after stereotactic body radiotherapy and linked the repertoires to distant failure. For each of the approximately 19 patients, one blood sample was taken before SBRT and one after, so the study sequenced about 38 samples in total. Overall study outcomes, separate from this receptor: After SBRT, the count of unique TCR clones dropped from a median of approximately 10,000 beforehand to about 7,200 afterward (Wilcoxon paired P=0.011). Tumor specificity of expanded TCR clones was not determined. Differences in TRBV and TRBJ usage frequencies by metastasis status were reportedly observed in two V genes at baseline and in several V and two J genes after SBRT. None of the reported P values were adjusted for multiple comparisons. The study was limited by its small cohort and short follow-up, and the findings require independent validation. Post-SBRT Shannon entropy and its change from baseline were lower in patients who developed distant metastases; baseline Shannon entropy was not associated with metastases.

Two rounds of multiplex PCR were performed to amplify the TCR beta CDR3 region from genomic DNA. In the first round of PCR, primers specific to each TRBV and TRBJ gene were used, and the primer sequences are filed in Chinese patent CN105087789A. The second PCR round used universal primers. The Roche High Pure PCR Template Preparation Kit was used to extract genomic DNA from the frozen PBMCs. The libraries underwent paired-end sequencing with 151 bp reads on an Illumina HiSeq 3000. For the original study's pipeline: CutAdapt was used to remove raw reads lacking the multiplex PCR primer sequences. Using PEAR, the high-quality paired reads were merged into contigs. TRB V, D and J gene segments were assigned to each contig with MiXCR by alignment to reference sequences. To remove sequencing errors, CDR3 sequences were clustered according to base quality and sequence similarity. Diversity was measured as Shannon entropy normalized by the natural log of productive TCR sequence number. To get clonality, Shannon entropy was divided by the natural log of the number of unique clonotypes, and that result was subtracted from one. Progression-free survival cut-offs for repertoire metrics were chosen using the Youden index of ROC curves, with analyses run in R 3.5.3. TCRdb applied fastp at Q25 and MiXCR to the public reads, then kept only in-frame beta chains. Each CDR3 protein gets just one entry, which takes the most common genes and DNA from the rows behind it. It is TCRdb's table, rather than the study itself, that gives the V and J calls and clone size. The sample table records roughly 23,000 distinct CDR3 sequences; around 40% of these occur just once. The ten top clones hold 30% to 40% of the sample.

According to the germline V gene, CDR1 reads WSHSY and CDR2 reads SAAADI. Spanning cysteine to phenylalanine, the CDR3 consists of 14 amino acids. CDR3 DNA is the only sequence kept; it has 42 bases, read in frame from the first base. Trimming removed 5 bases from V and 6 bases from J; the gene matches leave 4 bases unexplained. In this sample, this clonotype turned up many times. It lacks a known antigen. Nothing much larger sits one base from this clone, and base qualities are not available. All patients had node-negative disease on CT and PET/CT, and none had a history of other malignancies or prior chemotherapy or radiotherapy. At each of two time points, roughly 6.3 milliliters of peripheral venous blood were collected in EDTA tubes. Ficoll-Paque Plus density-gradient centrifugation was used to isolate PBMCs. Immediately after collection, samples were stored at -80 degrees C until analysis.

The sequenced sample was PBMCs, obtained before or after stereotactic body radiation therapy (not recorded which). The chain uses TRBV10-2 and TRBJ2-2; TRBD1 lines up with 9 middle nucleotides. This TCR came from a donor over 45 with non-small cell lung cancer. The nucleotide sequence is TGCGCCAGCAGTATACAGGGGGCGCCCGGGGAGCTGTTTTTT. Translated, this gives CASSIQGAPGELFF.